In its sample, the clone carrying this TCR beta chain was seen many times. The antigen is undetermined. These data are taken from a study of T-cell reconstitution after alpha-beta-depleted transplantation in children. It was with unique molecular identifiers that the TCRbeta library was prepared. MiXCR was run by TCRdb on the PCR reads, yielding one entry per CDR3 protein. The repertoire has around 120,000 distinct CDR3 sequences, 20% to 25% of them found once; the top ten carry about 11%. Broader study findings: At one year after transplant, newly produced T cells mostly accounted for T-cell counts and diversity.

Here the sequenced sample was PBMCs, mostly from graft donor cells, taken 180 days after TCRalphabeta/CD19-depleted stem cell transplant. The clonotype comes from a male patient aged 2-15 years who had a stem cell transplant for chronic granulomatous disease, so the T cells may come from the graft donor.

The CDR3 DNA reads TGCAGCGTTGAATGGACAGGGGGAGGAAACATTCAGTACTTC. This codes for CSVEWTGGGNIQYF. The chain combines TRBV29-1 with TRBJ2-4; 10 nucleotides line up with TRBD1. With 2 bases clipped from V and 6 bases from J, the junction kept 4 bases outside the gene matches. The length of the CDR3 is 14 residues. Germline V lookup: CDR1 SQVTM, CDR2 ANQGSEA.